The TCR beta chain described here comes from a study of cytomegalovirus exposure and HLA in healthy donors (dated by TCRdb to about 2017). Turning to the overall study: An earlier analysis of roughly 500 of the donors reported roughly 270 Gb of sequence data and some 100 million unique TCR beta sequences from 150 million to 200 million T cells. Approximately 330 gigabases of sequencing data and roughly 81 million unique TCR sequences made up an early release that covered some 640 HLA-typed donors. The genetic ancestry cluster associated with self-reported Caucasian donors included 81% of the 398 genotyped donors. The study aimed to test whether signatures of past pathogen exposure could be identified by cataloging public T cell receptors. Using immunosequencing, the study profiled T cell repertoires from about 650 subjects and related those repertoires to cytomegalovirus serostatus. In addition to the first cohort of about 650 subjects, a separate validation cohort of approximately 130 different subjects was used. To predict cytomegalovirus infection status, the study brought together high-throughput TCR immunosequencing, statistical association of individual TCRs with disease status, and machine learning. In a later analysis, previously published TCR beta repertoires from hundreds of donors were re-analyzed and high-resolution HLA genotyping was added so that TCR occurrence patterns could be studied. The later analysis used no new phenotypic data to find candidate immune exposures, relying instead on TCR beta sequences and their occurrence across donors. An earlier analysis of around 580 of the donors used high-throughput TCR beta sequencing to judge whether each TCR beta V gene segment behaved as functional or pseudogenic. Donor age, sex, ethnicity and CMV serostatus were compiled together with the repertoire data. In a later genetic analysis, genome-wide SNP genotypes for about 55% of the roughly 670 donors were used, and that subset was treated as a discovery cohort. All discovery cohort repertoires had been generated on a single sequencing platform. Class I and class II HLA loci were covered by the typing at four-digit resolution. Typing coverage varied by locus: roughly 629-640 donors for A, B, C, DRB1 and DQB1; 500 to 550 for DQA1; 600 to 610 for DPA1; 450 to 480 for DPB1. Because of strong linkage in the cohort, roughly 5 DR-DQ haplotypes were treated as single units for association and clustering. On average, over 200,000 unique TCR beta nucleotide sequences were sequenced per donor among some 430 genotyped donors of the cohort, with about 17% of those sequences being non-productive. Here is what the overall study found, with its caveats: In vitro tests confirmed that a few of the cytomegalovirus-associated TCR beta chains recognize cytomegalovirus antigens. A further reported finding was that TCR beta sequences accurately predicted the HLA-A and HLA-B alleles for most subjects in the first cohort. Strong co-occurrence of HLA alleles, especially DR and DQ, made assigning TCR associations to individual alleles difficult. Roughly uniform sequencing depth across donors was assumed in presence/absence analyses, although this assumption may not hold. Broadly in line with IMGT annotations, most TCR beta V segments showed up in productive rearrangements about 90% or about 30% of the time in an earlier analysis of several hundred of the donors. Because HLA typing was missing for some donors at each locus, association tests included only the typed subset. The classifier was reported to diagnose cytomegalovirus status with high specificity and sensitivity in both the original and validation cohorts. In this cohort, only TCR beta chains were sequenced, and detectable features were limited by the absence of alpha or paired-chain data. In a later analysis, HLA-associated TCR beta chains showed more clonal expansion and lower generation probabilities than non-associated chains that were equally common. In a later analysis, several top co-occurrence clusters were reported to appear linked to parvovirus B19, influenza, CMV and Epstein-Barr virus. A later analysis found that TCR association rates varied across HLA loci, with DRB1 alleles showing the most associated TCRs and HLA-C alleles the fewest. Linkage disequilibrium might explain the correlated functional status among segregating V segments, but an unknown experimental factor could not be ruled out. CMV serostatus was the only immune exposure information available for the cohort. An association between a missense DCLRE1C variant and V-gene and J-gene trimming of TCR beta chains was found in a later genetic analysis and replicated in an independent cohort. The study gave a list of under 200 TCR beta chains associated with cytomegalovirus. A later analysis associated 15,000 to 20,000 TCR beta sequences with specific HLA alleles at a false discovery rate of 0.05. Most CMV-associated TCR beta chains appeared to be HLA-restricted in a later analysis, and the HLA associations seemed to be driven largely by CMV exposure. According to a later genetic analysis, donors in an Asian-associated ancestry cluster had fewer N-insertions in productive TCRs than the approximately 700-donor mean. Over 15 rarely observed V segments, including chromosome 9 orphons, were excluded from the earlier analysis of some 590 of the donors because counts were too low. According to the authors, the approach could potentially be generalized to other disease states and immunological phenotypes. Across donors, most TCR sequences were observed very rarely, whereas some public TCRs were present in many individuals. A cluster of highly shared sequence variants was judged likely to be a technical artifact of the sequencing pipeline. Some IMGT-functional V segments, including TRBV6-2 and TRBV6-3, could not be distinguished by the 87-base-pair reads and were therefore excluded.

As regards this clone: It lacks a known antigen. No much larger clone is present one base from it, and per-base qualities are unavailable.

The cohort consisted of 650 to 700 healthy bone marrow donors. All cohort members were sampled while nominally healthy, although unrecorded immune exposures were likely present. The donor tested CMV seronegative, placing the donor among the 350 or so seronegative members of the cohort. A peripheral blood sample was collected from each donor, and TCR beta sequencing was performed on peripheral blood mononuclear cells. The Qiagen DNeasy Blood Extraction Kit was used to extract genomic DNA from the blood cell samples. Receptors were amplified or captured by the immunoSEQ multiplex PCR assay. A mixture of 60 forward primers for TCR Vbeta segments and 13 reverse primers for TCR Jbeta segments was used in the multiplex PCR. Amplification of the CDR3 region of rearranged TCR beta genes was performed with a multiplex PCR assay on genomic DNA. On the Illumina HiSeq System, the amplified TCR beta libraries were sequenced as 87-base-pair reads. In the paper's pipeline: Across the 500 to 700 repertoires, a later analysis counted tens of millions of unique TCR beta chains, approximately 10 million of which were shared by at least two donors. Raw reads were error-corrected and collapsed into unique sequences with a nearest-neighbor algorithm that merged closely related sequences to remove PCR and sequencing errors. V, D and J gene segments were assigned by aligning CDR3 sequences to IMGT reference sequences. For a sequence to be retained, at least a six-nucleotide match to both a V gene segment and a J gene segment was required. A rearrangement counted as productive if the CDR3 had no stop codons and remained in frame with V and J, and every other rearrangement counted as non-productive. CDR3 was defined by IMGT convention, running from the second conserved V-encoded cysteine to the conserved J-encoded phenylalanine. The earlier analysis of approximately 500 of the donors excluded sequences that lacked an unambiguous match to a single V gene segment. An earlier analysis of under 750 of the donors called V segments functional above 56.7% productive rearrangements and segregating when the between-donor standard deviation exceeded 5%. A statistical classification framework was built for diagnosing cytomegalovirus status from the catalog of TCR beta chain sequences. A later analysis assigned V and J genes by comparing TCR nucleotide sequences with IMGT/GENE-DB human TR gene sequences. Using the TCRdist pipeline, a later analysis assigned CDR3 sequences along with most-parsimonious VDJ recombination scenarios. In a later analysis, each TCR beta chain was defined by its CDR3 amino acid sequence together with its V-gene family, and reads lacking a unique V-gene family were excluded. To address suspected cross-contamination and a sequencing artifact, a later analysis removed roughly 580 highly shared, low-generation-probability nucleotide sequences. In a later analysis, a clonal expansion index was calculated for each public chain from normalized within-repertoire ranks of inferred template counts. In a later analysis, generation probabilities were computed using a VDJ recombination model fitted to out-of-frame rearrangements, and the results were checked against IGoR. Hypergeometric tests were used in a later analysis to score TCR-TCR, TCR-HLA and TCR-CMV co-occurrence, with a repertoire-size bias correction applied to the TCR pairs. In a later analysis, false discovery rates were estimated by permuting HLA or CMV assignments 20 times. In a later analysis, co-occurring TCRs were grouped with DBSCAN, and TCRdist sequence similarity was added when clustering was performed within HLA-allele-positive subsets. Repertoires with fewer than 30,000 or more than 120,000 public chains, plus five repertoires with anomalous nucleotide sharing, were excluded from co-occurrence clustering. The table was pulled from immuneACCESS by TCRdb, which kept in-frame rearrangements only. Such tables lose some clones; where checked, under half of the loss comes from unresolved V genes, and the rest has no known cause. The V and J calls and clone size come from that table; D and trimming were worked out from the DNA. Recorded for this sample are fewer than 110,000 clones; around 85% of them occurred a single time. The biggest ten clones account for 2% to 2.5% of the sample.

The CDR3 spans 13 residues, from the cysteine through the phenylalanine. The sequence is cut down to CDR3 DNA, 39 bases in frame from base 1. Sequences SQVTM (CDR1) and ANQGSEA (CDR2) are obtained from the germline V gene. V and J are trimmed by 6 bases and 2 bases, and the gene matches miss 3 bases of the junction. The sample was PBMCs. The origin of this receptor is a man in his thirties or forties in good health and CMV-seronegative. Here the chain combines TRBV29-1 and TRBJ2-7; the junction holds 11 bases that match TRBD1. In nucleotides, the sequence is TGCAGCGTAGGGACAGGGGGAGCCTACGAGCAGTACTTC. This codes for CSVGTGGAYEQYF.